The rows below give T cell receptor beta chains drawn from one sample of a study of cytomegalovirus exposure and HLA in healthy donors. The data were produced by immunoSEQ multiplex PCR, yet TCRdb's version contains in-frame clones alone and is incomplete. The repertoire holds 45,000 to 65,000 clones, around 90% seen once, with roughly 3% in the top ten. What was sequenced was PBMCs. The receptors derive from a man between 18 and 29 years old in good health and CMV-seronegative. Both conserved end residues are part of each CDR3. Fields, in order: J gene, V gene, D gene, clone size, CDR3 DNA, CDR3 protein. The D gene is left open where the match is weak. A clone size is listed for some rows: how often the clone was seen (once, few, many), or a class if it is expanded.

j_call: TRBJ2-3
v_call: TRBV29-1
d_call: NA
clone_size: NA
cdr3_nt: TGCAGCGTTGCCAGGACGGAGGGTGATACGCAGTATTTT
cdr3_aa: CSVARTEGDTQYF

j_call: TRBJ2-1
v_call: TRBV15
d_call: NA
clone_size: NA
cdr3_nt: TGTGCCACCAGCAGAGCAGGGACTTCGTTGCCGTTCTTC
cdr3_aa: CATSRAGTSLPFF

j_call: TRBJ1-2
v_call: TRBV28
d_call: NA
clone_size: NA
cdr3_nt: TGTGCCAGCAGTATAACAGGGTCTGACGGCTACACCTTC
cdr3_aa: CASSITGSDGYTF

j_call: TRBJ2-2
v_call: TRBV6-5
d_call: TRBD1
clone_size: NA
cdr3_nt: TGTGCCAGCAGTTACCGGACAGGGGACACCGGGGAGCTGTTTTTT
cdr3_aa: CASSYRTGDTGELFF

j_call: TRBJ1-2
v_call: TRBV7-2
d_call: NA
clone_size: NA
cdr3_nt: TGTGCCAGCAGCTTAGGGTGGGCCAACTATGGCTACACCTTC
cdr3_aa: CASSLGWANYGYTF

j_call: TRBJ1-1
v_call: TRBV19
d_call: TRBD1
clone_size: NA
cdr3_nt: TGTGCCAGTAGTATACGGACAGGGAAATATATGGTTCGGAACACTGAAGCTTTCTTT
cdr3_aa: CASSIRTGKYMVRNTEAFF

j_call: TRBJ2-7
v_call: TRBV25-1
d_call: TRBD1
clone_size: NA
cdr3_nt: TGTGCCAGCCGGGACAGCTACGAGCAGTACTTC
cdr3_aa: CASRDSYEQYF

j_call: TRBJ2-3
v_call: TRBV5-1
d_call: NA
clone_size: NA
cdr3_nt: TGCGCCAGCAGCTTGGCCGGGAGCTTCACAGATACGCAGTATTTT
cdr3_aa: CASSLAGSFTDTQYF

j_call: TRBJ2-1
v_call: TRBV2
d_call: TRBD2
clone_size: NA
cdr3_nt: TGTGCCAGCAGTGAGGGGCTCCTAGCGGGCGTACGCTCCTACAATGAGCAGTTCTTC
cdr3_aa: CASSEGLLAGVRSYNEQFF

j_call: TRBJ2-1
v_call: TRBV11-2
d_call: NA
clone_size: once
cdr3_nt: TGTGCCAGCAGCTTAGATCATAGCTCCTACAATGAGCAGTTCTTC
cdr3_aa: CASSLDHSSYNEQFF

j_call: TRBJ1-1
v_call: TRBV13
d_call: NA
clone_size: NA
cdr3_nt: TGTGCCAGCAGCCCACAGAACACTGAAGCTTTCTTT
cdr3_aa: CASSPQNTEAFF